Detailed here is one TCR beta chain. Its antigen is currently unknown. TCRdb re-analyzed the 5' RACE reads; it lists each CDR3 protein once, without DNA. This sample contains a few hundred thousand distinct CDR3 sequences. Germline V gene lookup returns CDR1 SQVTM and CDR2 ANQGSEA. The length of the CDR3 is 13 residues. These data belong to a study of T cells expressing NK-cell markers. In the study overall: Just one sequenced donor of eight was HCMV-seronegative, while seven were seropositive.

Study-level findings and limits: Dominant NKG2C+ clonotypes were found to form roughly 1.0-7.0% of CD8+ T cells in roughly 6 donors. Dominance of the CD3+CD56-NKG2C+ fraction by these clonotypes also held in a handful of donors.

The gene calls are TRBV29-1 and TRBJ2-3; with no DNA, the TCRdb D assignment of TRBD2 cannot be verified. Sequenced: blood T cells: a sorted CD56 or NKG2C T cell subset, CD4+ or CD8+ T cells, or bulk PBMC T cells (not recorded which). This sequence was found in a man aged 18-75 years in good health. The CDR3: CSGGWGGGDTQYF.